The source of this TCR beta chain is a study of T cells after posttransplantation cyclophosphamide. Study findings and constraints: Skin or GI-infiltrating T cells shared few TRB sequences with blood. TRB clonality was highly associated with recipient CMV seropositivity and reactivation. Donor-recipient repertoire similarity was low at 1-2 months, rising over year one.

The related graft donor's blood sample was taken on the day of bone marrow donation. This clone was observed at least ten times. Its antigen remains unidentified. Clones were sequenced by immunoSEQ multiplex PCR, and TCRdb holds only the in-frame ones, with some missing. The table lists over 45,000 clones, with no singletons. V shed 7 bases and J 4 bases; nucleotides not matched to a gene: 5. The CDR3 totals 13 residues. Germline CDR1 and CDR2: SQVTM and ANQGSEA. This chain joins TRBV29-1 and TRBJ2-1; TRBD2 matches at 9 bases. The source material was PBMCs. This TCR derives from a middle-aged man in good health, CMV-negative, and a related stem cell transplant donor. In nucleotides, the CDR3 is TGCAGCGGGGCGGGAGGGCAGTACAATGAGCAGTTCTTC. Its protein product is CSGAGGQYNEQFF.